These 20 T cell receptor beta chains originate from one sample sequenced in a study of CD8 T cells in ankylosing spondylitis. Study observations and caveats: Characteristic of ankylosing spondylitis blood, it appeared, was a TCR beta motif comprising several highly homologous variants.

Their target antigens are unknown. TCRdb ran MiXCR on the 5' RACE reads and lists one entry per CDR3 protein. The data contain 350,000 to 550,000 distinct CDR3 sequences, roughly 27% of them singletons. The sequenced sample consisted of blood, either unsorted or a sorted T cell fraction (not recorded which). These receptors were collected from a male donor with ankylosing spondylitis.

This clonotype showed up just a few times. This chain's CDR3 is CASKLVRREKLFF. CDR3 DNA: TGTGCCAGCAAGTTGGTGCGGCGGGAAAAACTGTTTTTT. This rearrangement joins TRBV12-3 or TRBV12-4 to TRBJ1-4; D is uncertain. The CDR3 runs to 13 residues. The V gene lost 7 bases and the J gene lost 8 bases, with 14 bases spanning the gap.

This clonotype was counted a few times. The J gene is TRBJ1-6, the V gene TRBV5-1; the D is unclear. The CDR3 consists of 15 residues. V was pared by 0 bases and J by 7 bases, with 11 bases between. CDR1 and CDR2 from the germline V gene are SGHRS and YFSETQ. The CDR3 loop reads CASSLGAGENSPLHF. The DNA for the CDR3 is TGCGCCAGCAGCTTGGGGGCAGGAGAAAATTCACCCCTCCACTTT. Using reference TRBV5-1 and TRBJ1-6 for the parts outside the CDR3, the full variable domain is KAGVTQTPRYLIKTRGQQVTLSCSPISGHRSVSWYQQTPGQGLQFLFEYFSETQRNKGNFPGRFSGRQFSNSRSEMNVSTLELGDSALYLCASSLGAGENSPLHFGNGTRLTVT.

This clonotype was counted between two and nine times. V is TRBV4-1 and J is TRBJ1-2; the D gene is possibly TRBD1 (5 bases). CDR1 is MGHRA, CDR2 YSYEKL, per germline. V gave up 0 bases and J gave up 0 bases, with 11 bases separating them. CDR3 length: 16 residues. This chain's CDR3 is CASSQDGAASNYGYTF. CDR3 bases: TGCGCCAGCAGCCAAGATGGGGCAGCGTCTAACTATGGCTACACCTTC.

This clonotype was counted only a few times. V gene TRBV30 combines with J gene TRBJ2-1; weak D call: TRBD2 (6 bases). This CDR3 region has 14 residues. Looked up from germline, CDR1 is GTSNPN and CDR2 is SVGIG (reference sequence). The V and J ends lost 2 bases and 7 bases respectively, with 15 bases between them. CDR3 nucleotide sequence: TGTGCCTGGAGTTCGGGGAGGAGGGAAAATGAGCAGTTCTTC. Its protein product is CAWSSGRRENEQFF.

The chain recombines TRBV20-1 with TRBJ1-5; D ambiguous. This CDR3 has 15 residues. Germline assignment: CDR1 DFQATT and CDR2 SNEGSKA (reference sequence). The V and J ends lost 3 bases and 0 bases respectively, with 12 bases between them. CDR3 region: CSASRADYSNQPQHF. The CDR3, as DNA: TGCAGTGCTAGTCGGGCGGATTATAGCAATCAGCCCCAGCATTTT.

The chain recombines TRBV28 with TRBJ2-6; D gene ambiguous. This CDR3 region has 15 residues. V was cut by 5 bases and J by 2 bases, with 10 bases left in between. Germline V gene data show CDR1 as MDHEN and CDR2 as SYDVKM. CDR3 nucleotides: TGTGCCAGCAGTCAAAGAAGGGCTGGGGCCAACGTCCTGACTTTC. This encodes CASSQRRAGANVLTF.

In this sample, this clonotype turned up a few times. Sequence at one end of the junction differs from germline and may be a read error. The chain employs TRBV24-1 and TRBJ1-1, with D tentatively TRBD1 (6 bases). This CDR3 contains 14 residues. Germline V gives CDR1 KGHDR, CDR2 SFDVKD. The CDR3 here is CVTFPLQGWTEAFF. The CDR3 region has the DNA TGTGTCACCTTCCCCTTACAGGGATGGACTGAAGCTTTCTTT.

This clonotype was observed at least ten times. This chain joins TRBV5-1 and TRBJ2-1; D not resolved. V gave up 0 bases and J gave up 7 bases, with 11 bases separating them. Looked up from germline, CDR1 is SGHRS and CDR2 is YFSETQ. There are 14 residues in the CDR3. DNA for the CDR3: TGCGCCAGCAGCTTGGAGGCAGGTAATAATGAGCAGTTCTTC. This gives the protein CASSLEAGNNEQFF.

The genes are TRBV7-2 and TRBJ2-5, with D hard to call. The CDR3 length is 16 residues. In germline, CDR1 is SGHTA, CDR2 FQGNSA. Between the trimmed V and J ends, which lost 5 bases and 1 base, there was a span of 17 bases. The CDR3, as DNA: TGTGCCAGCAGCACTCACCTGCTGGCAGGCCAAGAGACCCAGTACTTC. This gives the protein CASSTHLLAGQETQYF.

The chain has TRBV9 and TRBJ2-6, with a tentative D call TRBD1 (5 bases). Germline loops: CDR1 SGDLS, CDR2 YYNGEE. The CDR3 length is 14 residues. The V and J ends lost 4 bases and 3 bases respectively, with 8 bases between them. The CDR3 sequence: CASSPQGGANVLTF. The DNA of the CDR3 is TGTGCCAGCAGCCCCCAGGGTGGGGCCAACGTCCTGACTTTC.

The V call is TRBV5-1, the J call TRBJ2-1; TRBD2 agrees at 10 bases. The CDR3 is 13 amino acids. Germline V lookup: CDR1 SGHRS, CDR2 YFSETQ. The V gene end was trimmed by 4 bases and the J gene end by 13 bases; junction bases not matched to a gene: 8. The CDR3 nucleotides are TGCGCCAGCAGCCCCCTAGCGGGAGTACGCCAGTTCTTC. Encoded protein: CASSPLAGVRQFF.

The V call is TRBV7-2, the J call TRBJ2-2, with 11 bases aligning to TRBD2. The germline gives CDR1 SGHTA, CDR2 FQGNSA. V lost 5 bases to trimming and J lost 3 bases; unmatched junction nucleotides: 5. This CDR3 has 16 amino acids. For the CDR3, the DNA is TGTGCCAGCAGCCCCCCGGGACTAGCGGACACCGGGGAGCTGTTTTTT. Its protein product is CASSPPGLADTGELFF. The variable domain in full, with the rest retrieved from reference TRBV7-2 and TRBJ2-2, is GAGVSQSPSNKVTEKGKDVELRCDPISGHTALYWYRQSLGQGLEFLIYFQGNSAPDKSGLPSDRFSAERTGGSVSTLTIQRTQQEDSAVYLCASSPPGLADTGELFFGEGSRLTVL.

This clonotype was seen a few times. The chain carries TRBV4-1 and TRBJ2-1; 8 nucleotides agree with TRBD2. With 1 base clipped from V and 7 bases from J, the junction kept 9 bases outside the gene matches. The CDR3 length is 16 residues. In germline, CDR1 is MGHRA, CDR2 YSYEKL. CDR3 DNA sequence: TGCGCCAGCAGCCAAGGGGTAGCGGGACCATCGAATGAGCAGTTCTTC. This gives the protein CASSQGVAGPSNEQFF.

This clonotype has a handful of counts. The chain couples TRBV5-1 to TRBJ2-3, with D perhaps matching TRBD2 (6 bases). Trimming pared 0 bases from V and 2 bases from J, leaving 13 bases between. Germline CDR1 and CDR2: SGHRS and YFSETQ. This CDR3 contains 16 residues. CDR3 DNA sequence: TGCGCCAGCAGCTTGGCCATACGGGAGCCCACAGATACGCAGTATTTT. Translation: CASSLAIREPTDTQYF.

The CDR3 loop is CASSPYRGTDTQYF. The CDR3 nucleotides read TGTGCCAGCTCACCGTACAGGGGTACAGATACGCAGTATTTT. The gene calls are TRBV18 and TRBJ2-3; 7 bases fit TRBD1. The CDR3 consists of 14 residues. Losses at the gene ends were 3 bases for V and 3 bases for J; bases not matched to a gene: 3. Germline V CDR1 and CDR2: KGHSH, LQKENI.

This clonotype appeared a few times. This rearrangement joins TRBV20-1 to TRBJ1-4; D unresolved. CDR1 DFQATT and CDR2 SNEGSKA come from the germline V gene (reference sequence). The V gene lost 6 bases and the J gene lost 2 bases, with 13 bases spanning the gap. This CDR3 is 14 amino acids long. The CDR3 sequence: CSAEGGGTNEKLFF. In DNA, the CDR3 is TGCAGTGCCGAGGGAGGCGGGACTAATGAAAAACTGTTTTTT.

CDR3 in amino acids: CASSLTGLAAYNEQFF. The DNA of the CDR3 is TGTGCCAGCAGCTTAACCGGGCTAGCGGCATACAATGAGCAGTTCTTC. The chain combines TRBV11-2 with TRBJ2-1, with 7 bases fitting TRBD2. Germline V CDR1 and CDR2: SGHAT, FQNNGV. The CDR3 is 16 amino acids. V lost 2 bases, J lost 4 bases, and 8 bases stayed unmatched.

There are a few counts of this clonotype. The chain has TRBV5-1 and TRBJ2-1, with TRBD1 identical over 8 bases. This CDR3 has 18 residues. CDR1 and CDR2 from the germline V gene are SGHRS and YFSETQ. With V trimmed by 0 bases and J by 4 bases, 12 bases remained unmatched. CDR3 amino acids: CASSLVGSGGAGYNEQFF. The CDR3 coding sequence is TGCGCCAGCAGCTTGGTAGGGTCAGGGGGCGCAGGATACAATGAGCAGTTCTTC.

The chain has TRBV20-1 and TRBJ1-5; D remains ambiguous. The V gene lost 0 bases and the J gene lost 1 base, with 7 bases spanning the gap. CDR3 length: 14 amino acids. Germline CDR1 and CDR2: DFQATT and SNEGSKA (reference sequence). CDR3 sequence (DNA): TGCAGTGCTAGAGATGGGCGGAGCAATCAGCCCCAGCATTTT. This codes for CSARDGRSNQPQHF.

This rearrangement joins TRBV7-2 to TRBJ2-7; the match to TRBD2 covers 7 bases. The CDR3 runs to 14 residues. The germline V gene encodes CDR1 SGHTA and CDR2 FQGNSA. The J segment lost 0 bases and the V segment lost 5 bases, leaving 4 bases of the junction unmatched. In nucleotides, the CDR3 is TGTGCCAGCAGCCCCCGCGGGAGCTCCTACGAGCAGTACGTC. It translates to CASSPRGSSYEQYV.